This T cell receptor (beta chain) was captured in a study of blood T cell repertoires in COVID-19. Study in general: The origin of the acute and convalescent COVID-19 samples was the United States, Italy and Spain. The analysed material was cDNA or gDNA that came from T cells, B-cell-depleted T cells, or PBMCs.

The V segment lost 5 bases and the J segment 11 bases; nucleotides outside the gene matches: 11. The length of the CDR3 is 13 residues. Germline V CDR1 and CDR2: MNHEY, SMNVEV (reference sequence). This clone was counted between two and nine times. In the original workflow: Estimated nucleated cell counts came from reference gene primer amplification. TCRdb's copy holds only in-frame clones and misses some; the assay was immunoSEQ multiplex PCR. That table is the source of V, J and clone size, and D and trimming were worked out from the DNA. The repertoire holds about 35,000 clones, around 87% seen once, with around 10% in the top ten.

This rearrangement joins TRBV27 to TRBJ1-2; TRBD1 aligns across 7 bases. The sequencing input was peripheral blood. This clonotype was sampled from a man older than 75 with active COVID-19. For the CDR3, the DNA is TGTGCCAGCAGTCCTTCGACAGGGAAGGGATACACCTTC. Protein sequence: CASSPSTGKGYTF.